This is a list of T cell receptor beta chains from one sample in a study of blood T cell repertoires in COVID-19. Profiling relied on immunoSEQ multiplex PCR, and the TCRdb table lists in-frame clones only, not all of them. Seen here are about 270,000 clones, about 91% observed once, and the top ten hold approximately 2.5%. Sequencing was done on a sample of peripheral blood. The receptors here all came from a person under 30 with COVID-19, enrolled during active disease. The CDR3 runs from the conserved cysteine through the conserved F or W. The order of the fields is clone size, V gene, J gene, D gene, CDR3 DNA, CDR3 protein. A D gene is named only where the DNA matches it firmly. Only some rows state a clone size, as once, few, many or a class for expanded clones.

clone_size: -
v_call: TRBV7-2
j_call: TRBJ2-7
d_call: TRBD1
cdr3_nt: TGTGCCAGCAGCTTAGGACGGTACAGGGGATCGTACGAGCAGTACTTC
cdr3_aa: CASSLGRYRGSYEQYF

clone_size: few
v_call: TRBV24-1
j_call: TRBJ2-3
d_call: TRBD2
cdr3_nt: TGTGCCACCAGTGATCGAGGGACTAGCGGCACAGATACGCAGTATTTT
cdr3_aa: CATSDRGTSGTDTQYF

clone_size: -
v_call: TRBV19
j_call: TRBJ2-4
d_call: TRBD1
cdr3_nt: TGTGCCAGTAGTGCCCCCCGGACAGGGGGCGCACAAAACATTCAGTACTTC
cdr3_aa: CASSAPRTGGAQNIQYF

clone_size: -
v_call: TRBV19
j_call: TRBJ2-1
d_call: TRBD2
cdr3_nt: TGTGCCAGTAGTGCACCCATCGGGACTAGCGGGGACAATGAGCAGTTCTTC
cdr3_aa: CASSAPIGTSGDNEQFF

clone_size: few
v_call: TRBV15
j_call: TRBJ1-1
d_call: TRBD1
cdr3_nt: TGTGCCACCAGCAGAGATGGGACAGGGATGGTGGGTGAAGCTTTCTTT
cdr3_aa: CATSRDGTGMVGEAFF

clone_size: -
v_call: TRBV5-8
j_call: TRBJ1-4
d_call: TRBD1
cdr3_nt: TGTGCCAGCAGCTTAGCAGGGGGCTATGAAAAACTGTTTTTT
cdr3_aa: CASSLAGGYEKLFF

clone_size: -
v_call: TRBV7-9
j_call: TRBJ1-4
d_call: -
cdr3_nt: TGTGCCAGCAGCTTAGGGAGCCCGGGGAATGAAAAACTGTTTTTT
cdr3_aa: CASSLGSPGNEKLFF

clone_size: -
v_call: TRBV6-5
j_call: TRBJ2-1
d_call: TRBD2
cdr3_nt: TGTGCCAGCAGTTACTCTGGGACTAGCGGGAAATGGATCTTC
cdr3_aa: CASSYSGTSGKWIF

clone_size: -
v_call: TRBV9
j_call: TRBJ1-3
d_call: -
cdr3_nt: TGTGCCAGCAGCGTAGGGGGCGTTACTGGGAACACCATATATTTT
cdr3_aa: CASSVGGVTGNTIYF

clone_size: -
v_call: TRBV2
j_call: TRBJ2-7
d_call: TRBD2
cdr3_nt: TGTGCCAGCAGACGGGAGGTTGACTCCTACGAGCAGTACTTC
cdr3_aa: CASRREVDSYEQYF

clone_size: -
v_call: TRBV7-2
j_call: TRBJ2-2
d_call: TRBD1
cdr3_nt: TGTGCCAGCAGCCTGGGACAGGGGAACACCGGGGAGCTGTTTTTT
cdr3_aa: CASSLGQGNTGELFF

clone_size: -
v_call: TRBV19
j_call: TRBJ1-1
d_call: -
cdr3_nt: TGTGCCAGTAGACACAGGGAGGGGAACACTGAAGCTTTCTTT
cdr3_aa: CASRHREGNTEAFF

clone_size: -
v_call: TRBV18
j_call: TRBJ2-1
d_call: -
cdr3_nt: TGTGCCAGCTCTCGGACTGAGGGAGACAATGAGCAGTTCTTC
cdr3_aa: CASSRTEGDNEQFF

clone_size: -
v_call: TRBV12-3/TRBV12-4
j_call: TRBJ1-1
d_call: -
cdr3_nt: TGTGCCAGCAGCCGGGGCACTGAAGCTTTCTTT
cdr3_aa: CASSRGTEAFF

clone_size: -
v_call: TRBV2
j_call: TRBJ2-3
d_call: TRBD2
cdr3_nt: TGTGCCAGCTCGCGGGAGAAGACAGATACGCAGTATTTT
cdr3_aa: CASSREKTDTQYF

clone_size: -
v_call: TRBV5-3
j_call: TRBJ1-3
d_call: TRBD1
cdr3_nt: TGTGCCAGAAGCTTGAGGGGACAGGGGGCGCGGGGAAACACCATATATTTT
cdr3_aa: CARSLRGQGARGNTIYF

clone_size: once
v_call: TRBV18
j_call: TRBJ1-2
d_call: -
cdr3_nt: TGTGCCAGCTCACCTGTGGAGGGCAACTATGGCTACACCTTC
cdr3_aa: CASSPVEGNYGYTF

clone_size: -
v_call: TRBV18
j_call: TRBJ1-5
d_call: TRBD1
cdr3_nt: TGTGCCAGCTCACCTACCGACAGGGGCAATCAGCCCCAGCATTTT
cdr3_aa: CASSPTDRGNQPQHF

clone_size: -
v_call: TRBV27
j_call: TRBJ1-5
d_call: TRBD1
cdr3_nt: TGTGCCAGCAGCCAGGACAGGGATAGCAATCAGCCCCAGCATTTT
cdr3_aa: CASSQDRDSNQPQHF

clone_size: -
v_call: TRBV2
j_call: TRBJ1-1
d_call: TRBD1
cdr3_nt: TGTGCCAGCAGGACCGCAGGGGGCAGGGGTGACACTGAAGCTTTCTTT
cdr3_aa: CASRTAGGRGDTEAFF

clone_size: -
v_call: TRBV9
j_call: TRBJ1-2
d_call: -
cdr3_nt: TGTGCCAGCAGCGTAGTCGGGGAATGGGGCTATGGCTACACCTTC
cdr3_aa: CASSVVGEWGYGYTF

clone_size: -
v_call: TRBV11-2
j_call: TRBJ1-1
d_call: -
cdr3_nt: TGTGCCAGCAGCTCACTACCGGGTCTAAACACTGAAGCTTTCTTT
cdr3_aa: CASSSLPGLNTEAFF

clone_size: -
v_call: TRBV5-4
j_call: TRBJ2-5
d_call: TRBD2
cdr3_nt: TGTGCCAGCAGCGGTCCGGGGGGGGGTCAAGAGACCCAGTACTTC
cdr3_aa: CASSGPGGGQETQYF

clone_size: -
v_call: TRBV12-3/TRBV12-4
j_call: TRBJ2-7
d_call: -
cdr3_nt: TGTGCCAGCGGGGAGGCGGTCCGGAGGCGGTACTTC
cdr3_aa: CASGEAVRRRYF

clone_size: -
v_call: TRBV5-8
j_call: TRBJ2-7
d_call: -
cdr3_nt: TGTGCCAGCAGCTTGGCCGAACAGGGTGCCTACGAGCAGTACTTC
cdr3_aa: CASSLAEQGAYEQYF

clone_size: few
v_call: TRBV2
j_call: TRBJ1-2
d_call: -
cdr3_nt: TGTGCCAGCAGTGAATACGGACAGATCACCACCTATGGCTACACCTTC
cdr3_aa: CASSEYGQITTYGYTF

clone_size: -
v_call: TRBV5-8
j_call: TRBJ1-1
d_call: -
cdr3_nt: TGTGCCAGCAGCTTGGGGAGTATGGACACTGAAGCTTTCTTT
cdr3_aa: CASSLGSMDTEAFF

clone_size: -
v_call: TRBV14
j_call: TRBJ1-2
d_call: -
cdr3_nt: TGTGCCAGCAGCCAAAGAACAGGCTATGGCTACACCTTC
cdr3_aa: CASSQRTGYGYTF

clone_size: -
v_call: TRBV11-2
j_call: TRBJ1-2
d_call: TRBD1
cdr3_nt: TGTGCCAGCAGGCGGCAGGGGGAAAACTATGGCTACACCTTC
cdr3_aa: CASRRQGENYGYTF

clone_size: -
v_call: TRBV19
j_call: TRBJ2-5
d_call: TRBD1
cdr3_nt: TGTGCCAGTAGTACCGCTCCGGGACAGCAAGAGACCCAGTACTTC
cdr3_aa: CASSTAPGQQETQYF

clone_size: -
v_call: TRBV9
j_call: TRBJ2-7
d_call: -
cdr3_nt: TGTGCCAGCAGCGCCGGACAGTCCTACGAGCAGTACTTC
cdr3_aa: CASSAGQSYEQYF

clone_size: -
v_call: TRBV19
j_call: TRBJ2-2
d_call: TRBD2
cdr3_nt: TGTGCCAGTAGTATAGGTGGCGGGAGAGTCACCGGGGAGCTGTTTTTT
cdr3_aa: CASSIGGGRVTGELFF

clone_size: -
v_call: TRBV5-1
j_call: TRBJ2-2
d_call: -
cdr3_nt: TGCGCCAGCAGCTTGGGACAGCCGAACACCGGGGAGCTGTTTTTT
cdr3_aa: CASSLGQPNTGELFF

clone_size: -
v_call: TRBV6-5
j_call: TRBJ1-5
d_call: -
cdr3_nt: TGTGCCAGCAGTTACTCGAGACAGACTCAGCCCCAGCATTTT
cdr3_aa: CASSYSRQTQPQHF

clone_size: -
v_call: TRBV28
j_call: TRBJ2-3
d_call: TRBD2
cdr3_nt: TGTGCCAGCAGTTTAGCGGGAGGGCCTTTAGATACGCAGTATTTT
cdr3_aa: CASSLAGGPLDTQYF

clone_size: -
v_call: TRBV12-3/TRBV12-4
j_call: TRBJ1-1
d_call: TRBD1
cdr3_nt: TGTGCCAGCAACACAGGGGTGAACACTGAAGCTTTCTTT
cdr3_aa: CASNTGVNTEAFF

clone_size: few
v_call: TRBV2
j_call: TRBJ2-2
d_call: TRBD1
cdr3_nt: TGTGCCAGCAGCGAAACAGGGGGGAACACCGGGGAGCTGTTTTTT
cdr3_aa: CASSETGGNTGELFF

clone_size: -
v_call: TRBV7-6
j_call: TRBJ2-3
d_call: TRBD2
cdr3_nt: TGTGCCAGCAGCTTATTGACGGGAGGGCCGACAGATACGCAGTATTTT
cdr3_aa: CASSLLTGGPTDTQYF

clone_size: -
v_call: TRBV9
j_call: TRBJ1-3
d_call: -
cdr3_nt: TGTGCCAGCAGCCTCTCGGGGGTCTCTGGAAACACCATATATTTT
cdr3_aa: CASSLSGVSGNTIYF

clone_size: -
v_call: TRBV2
j_call: TRBJ2-7
d_call: -
cdr3_nt: TGTGCCAGCAGTGCGCGGAAGAGTAACGGCGAGCAGTACTTC
cdr3_aa: CASSARKSNGEQYF

clone_size: -
v_call: TRBV19
j_call: TRBJ2-2
d_call: TRBD2
cdr3_nt: TGTGCCAGTAGTACGGGACTAGCGTTGAACACCGGGGAGCTGTTTTTT
cdr3_aa: CASSTGLALNTGELFF

clone_size: -
v_call: TRBV7-9
j_call: TRBJ1-1
d_call: -
cdr3_nt: TGTGCCAGCAGCTTAGTTCAGGGAATGAACACTGAAGCTTTCTTT
cdr3_aa: CASSLVQGMNTEAFF

clone_size: -
v_call: TRBV4-1
j_call: TRBJ2-4
d_call: TRBD2
cdr3_nt: TGCGCCAGCAGCCAAATTAGCGGGACCGTGGACATTCAGTACTTC
cdr3_aa: CASSQISGTVDIQYF

clone_size: -
v_call: TRBV27
j_call: TRBJ1-5
d_call: -
cdr3_nt: TGTGCCAGCAGTTTAGAAGGTCGGGTCAATCAGCCCCAGCATTTT
cdr3_aa: CASSLEGRVNQPQHF

clone_size: -
v_call: TRBV9
j_call: TRBJ2-1
d_call: TRBD2
cdr3_nt: TGTGCCAGCAGCGTAAGTCCCGGGACTAGCGGGAGTAGGGAGCAGTTCTTC
cdr3_aa: CASSVSPGTSGSREQFF

clone_size: -
v_call: TRBV19
j_call: TRBJ1-1
d_call: TRBD1
cdr3_nt: TGTGCCAGTAGTATTCAGAATCGGGGACAGGGGGGGACTGAAGCTTTCTTT
cdr3_aa: CASSIQNRGQGGTEAFF